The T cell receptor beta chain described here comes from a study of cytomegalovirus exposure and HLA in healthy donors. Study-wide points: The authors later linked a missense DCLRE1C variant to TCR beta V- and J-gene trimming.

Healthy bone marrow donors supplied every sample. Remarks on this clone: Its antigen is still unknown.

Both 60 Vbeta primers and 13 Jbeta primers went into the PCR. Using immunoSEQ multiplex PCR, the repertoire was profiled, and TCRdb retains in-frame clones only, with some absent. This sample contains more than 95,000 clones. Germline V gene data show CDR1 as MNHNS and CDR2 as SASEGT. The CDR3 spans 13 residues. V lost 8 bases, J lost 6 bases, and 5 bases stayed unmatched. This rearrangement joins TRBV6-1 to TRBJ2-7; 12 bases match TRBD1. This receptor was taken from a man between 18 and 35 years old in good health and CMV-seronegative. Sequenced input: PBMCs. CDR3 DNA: TGTGCCAGCGGGGACAGGGGGCTTAGCGAGCAGTACTTC. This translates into CASGDRGLSEQYF.